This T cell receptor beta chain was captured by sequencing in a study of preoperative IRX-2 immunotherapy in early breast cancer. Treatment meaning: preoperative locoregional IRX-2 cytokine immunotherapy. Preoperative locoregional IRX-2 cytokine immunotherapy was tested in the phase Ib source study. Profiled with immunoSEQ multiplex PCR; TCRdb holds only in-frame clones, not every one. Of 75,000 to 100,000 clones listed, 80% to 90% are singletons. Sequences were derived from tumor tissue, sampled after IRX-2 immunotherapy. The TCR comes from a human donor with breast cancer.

CDR3 nucleotide sequence: TGCAGCCCACACCACTCGGTTCACACTGAAGCTTTCTTT. It translates to CSPHHSVHTEAFF. The chain links TRBV29-1 to TRBJ1-1; D is undetermined. V lost 8 bases and J 3 bases, leaving 16 bases between the germline ends. Germline V gene lookup returns CDR1 SQVTM and CDR2 ANQGSEA. The CDR3 covers 13 residues.